The rows below give T cell receptor beta chains drawn from one sample of a study of early T cells in non-severe SARS-CoV-2 infection. TCRdb processed the 5' RACE reads anew with MiXCR; each CDR3 protein has one entry. This table holds 25,000 to 35,000 distinct CDR3 sequences, approximately 5.5% found once. The sequencing input was whole blood. The source of these receptors is an adult who was a healthcare worker with PCR-confirmed SARS-CoV-2 infection or an uninfected control (not recorded which). Each CDR3 is given with its conserved first and last residue. A D gene is named only where the DNA matches it firmly. The size field is filled for only some rows; it gives once, few, many or a size class.

J	size	V	D	DNA	CDR3
TRBJ1-6	many	TRBV7-9	.	TGTGCCAGCAGCTTCCCGTGGGGGGTGTCACCCCTCCACTTT	CASSFPWGVSPLHF
TRBJ2-7	.	TRBV7-8	.	TGTGCCAGCAGCTTAGTTGGAGGGAAGTACGAGCAGTACTTC	CASSLVGGKYEQYF
TRBJ2-1	many	TRBV6-5	TRBD2	TGTGCCAGCAGTTACGGAGGACTAGCGGGGTACAATGAGCAGTTCTTC	CASSYGGLAGYNEQFF
TRBJ2-7	.	TRBV29-1	.	TGCAGCGTTGGGAGAACGGGAGTTCCCTACGAGCAGTACTTC	CSVGRTGVPYEQYF
TRBJ2-1	few	TRBV4-1	TRBD2	TGCGCCAGCAGCCAAGGGGGGTCGGGAGCGGGAGTGGTCAATGAGCAGTTCTTC	CASSQGGSGAGVVNEQFF
TRBJ2-3	many	TRBV29-1	.	TGCAGCGTTGTACCCCAACTCCTCGATGGTGATACGCAGTATTTT	CSVVPQLLDGDTQYF
TRBJ2-5	.	TRBV10-2	.	TGCGCCAGCAGTGGTGTAGAGACCCAGTACTTC	CASSGVETQYF
TRBJ2-3	few	TRBV6-5	.	TGTGCCAGCCGAAACGGGATCACAGATACGCAGTATTTT	CASRNGITDTQYF
TRBJ1-4	many	TRBV2	TRBD1	TGTGCCAGCAGCGACGGACAGGCTGGTGAAAAACTGTTTTTT	CASSDGQAGEKLFF
TRBJ2-1	few	TRBV3-1	TRBD2	TGTGCCAGCAGCCGAGCTACTAGCGGGAGTAGGCATGAGCAGTTCTTC	CASSRATSGSRHEQFF
TRBJ2-5	many	TRBV10-2	.	TGCGCCAGCAGTGAAATATCCGGAGAGACCCAGTACTTC	CASSEISGETQYF
TRBJ2-1	many	TRBV20-1	.	TGCAGTGCCAGGCACTCCCTATACAATGAGCAGTTCTTC	CSARHSLYNEQFF
TRBJ2-7	.	TRBV20-1	.	TGCAGTGCTAGAAATTTATACGAGCAGTACTTC	CSARNLYEQYF
TRBJ2-6	many	TRBV29-1	.	TGCAGCGTTGACACAGGGTTCTCTGGGGCCAACGTCCTGACTTTC	CSVDTGFSGANVLTF
TRBJ2-3	.	TRBV12-3/TRBV12-4	TRBD2	TGTGCCAGCAGTTTCGCTAGCGGCCACACAGATACGCAGTATTTT	CASSFASGHTDTQYF
TRBJ2-5	few	TRBV12-3/TRBV12-4	TRBD2	TGTGCCAGCAGCTTATCGACTAGCGGGAGTTCGGAGACCCAGTACTTC	CASSLSTSGSSETQYF
TRBJ2-2	many	TRBV2	.	TGTGCCAGCAGCTTGAACACCGGGGAGCTGTTTTTT	CASSLNTGELFF
TRBJ2-7	.	TRBV5-6	.	TGTGCCAGCAGCCCCCCCAGTTTCCGATTCGACTACGAGCAGTACTTC	CASSPPSFRFDYEQYF
TRBJ2-7	many	TRBV7-2	TRBD1	TGTGCCAGCAGCCACAGGACAGGATACGAGCAGTACTTC	CASSHRTGYEQYF
TRBJ2-5	.	TRBV7-9	.	TGTGCCAGCAGCTTAAGCGGACTACAAGAGACCCAGTACTTC	CASSLSGLQETQYF
TRBJ2-7	many	TRBV12-3/TRBV12-4	.	TGTGCCAGCAGTTTAACGGGACTGGGATACGAGCAGTACTTC	CASSLTGLGYEQYF
TRBJ2-7	many	TRBV7-9	TRBD1	TGTGCCAGCAGCTTCTCTGACAGGGACGAGCAGTACTTC	CASSFSDRDEQYF
TRBJ1-6	.	TRBV4-2	.	TGTGCCAGCAGCCAAGTCGGGAATTCACCCCTCCACTTT	CASSQVGNSPLHF
TRBJ1-1	many	TRBV6-5	.	TGTGCCAGCAGCCTACAGGGAACGTGGGACCACACTGAAGCTTTCTTT	CASSLQGTWDHTEAFF
TRBJ1-1	many	TRBV18	TRBD1	TGTGCCAGCTCACCAAAACTTCCGGGACAGAGGGGGTTGACTGAAGCTTTCTTT	CASSPKLPGQRGLTEAFF
TRBJ2-3	many	TRBV6-6	.	TGTGCCAGCAGTTACTCTTCTTATTACACAGATACGCAGTATTTT	CASSYSSYYTDTQYF
TRBJ2-5	many	TRBV11-2	TRBD2	TGTGCCAGCAGCTTAGAACCGGGGACTAGCGGGAAACAAGAGACCCAGTACTTC	CASSLEPGTSGKQETQYF
TRBJ2-7	many	TRBV7-2	.	TGTGCCAGCAGCCCGGGACAATCCTACGAGCAGTACTTC	CASSPGQSYEQYF
TRBJ1-4	few	TRBV18	.	TGTGCCAGCCGCACTGGGGATTCGGGTGAAAAACTGTTTTTT	CASRTGDSGEKLFF
TRBJ2-5	many	TRBV7-8	.	TGTGCCAGCAGCTTAGCGGAAGCGGTTATGGGCCAAGAGACCCAGTACTTC	CASSLAEAVMGQETQYF
TRBJ2-7	.	TRBV18	.	TGTGCCAGCTCACCATCTGGGGACTTCTCCTACGAGCAGTACTTC	CASSPSGDFSYEQYF
TRBJ2-5	many	TRBV20-1	.	TGCAGTGCTAGAGAATGGATCCCGGGACCCAAGGGAGAGACCCAGTACTTC	CSAREWIPGPKGETQYF
TRBJ2-1	many	TRBV20-1	.	TGCAGTGCTAGTGACGGGAGAGACTACAATGAGCAGTTCTTC	CSASDGRDYNEQFF
TRBJ1-1	many	TRBV18	.	TGTGCCAGCTCACCGGGGCAGGGAAGTACTGAAGCTTTCTTT	CASSPGQGSTEAFF
TRBJ2-3	.	TRBV5-6	.	TGTGCCAGCACCAACTGGGTCACAGATACGCAGTATTTT	CASTNWVTDTQYF
TRBJ1-1	many	TRBV10-3	.	TGTGCCATCAGCCAGGACACTGAAGCTTTCTTT	CAISQDTEAFF
TRBJ2-3	.	TRBV10-1	.	TGCGCCAGCAGTGAGGGGTTTGGCTCTACAGATACGCAGTATTTT	CASSEGFGSTDTQYF
TRBJ2-7	many	TRBV5-6	.	TGTGCCAGCAGCTCGGATAAACAGCTCGTCTCCTACGAGCAGTACTTC	CASSSDKQLVSYEQYF
TRBJ2-7	.	TRBV6-2/TRBV6-3	.	TGTGCCAGCAGTCCCCATGAAGACATTTCCTACGAGCAGTACTTC	CASSPHEDISYEQYF
TRBJ2-1	many	TRBV11-2	.	TGTGCCAGCAGCTCTGCGCTTATACGGGAGCAGTTCTTC	CASSSALIREQFF
TRBJ2-1	many	TRBV10-2	TRBD2	TGCGCCAGCAGTGCGACTAGCGGGAGGAATGAGCAGTTCTTC	CASSATSGRNEQFF
TRBJ1-6	few	TRBV27	TRBD1	TGTGCCAGCAGCCCCCAGCGACAGGGGAATTCACCCCTCCACTTT	CASSPQRQGNSPLHF
TRBJ2-7	many	TRBV27	.	TGTGCCAGCACCGCCCTGAGCCCCAGGGAGCAGTACTTC	CASTALSPREQYF
TRBJ2-7	few	TRBV7-8	TRBD2	TGTGCCAGCAGTCCTCTCGGTCCTAGCGGGAGGGGTCGTGACAGGAGCTACGAGCAGTACTTC	CASSPLGPSGRGRDRSYEQYF
TRBJ2-1	many	TRBV12-3/TRBV12-4	.	TGTGCCAGCAGCCCCCAGGGGCAAGGGCAGTTCTTC	CASSPQGQGQFF
TRBJ2-1	many	TRBV28	.	TGTGCCAGCACCCGACTAGGGTACAATGAGCAGTTCTTC	CASTRLGYNEQFF
TRBJ2-1	medium-sized	TRBV7-8	.	TGTGCCAGCAGCTACAAACAGGGTAACTACAATGAGCAGTTCTTC	CASSYKQGNYNEQFF
TRBJ2-7	.	TRBV29-1	.	TGCAGCGTTGCTGACAGAGCCTACGAGCAGTACTTC	CSVADRAYEQYF
TRBJ2-7	many	TRBV18	.	TGTGCCAGCTCACCAACTAGGACAACTAGCTCCTACGAGCAGTACTTC	CASSPTRTTSSYEQYF
TRBJ1-4	few	TRBV28	.	TGTGCCAGCAGTTCCGGACAGTCCGCCCCCGGAGGGAAACTGTTTTTT	CASSSGQSAPGGKLFF
TRBJ2-7	many	TRBV18	TRBD2	TGTGCCAGCTCACCACCGGGAACGGGAGGGCTGGGGGAGCAGTACTTC	CASSPPGTGGLGEQYF
TRBJ2-5	many	TRBV15	.	TGTGCCACCAGCAGTAGGCAGCAAGAGACCCAGTACTTC	CATSSRQQETQYF
TRBJ2-6	.	TRBV7-2	TRBD1	TGTGCCAGCAGCTCGCGGACAGGGCGAACCAACGTCCTGACTTTC	CASSSRTGRTNVLTF
TRBJ2-3	.	TRBV7-2	.	TGTGCCAGCAGCTTAGCCAAGACTAGAACAGATACGCAGTATTTT	CASSLAKTRTDTQYF
TRBJ2-1	many	TRBV7-2	TRBD1	TGTGCCAGCAGCCCCCAGGGGGCGGCTTACAATGAGCAGTTCTTC	CASSPQGAAYNEQFF
TRBJ2-7	few	TRBV10-2	.	TGCGCCAGCATGGCCGACCGCTCCTACGAGCAGTACTTC	CASMADRSYEQYF